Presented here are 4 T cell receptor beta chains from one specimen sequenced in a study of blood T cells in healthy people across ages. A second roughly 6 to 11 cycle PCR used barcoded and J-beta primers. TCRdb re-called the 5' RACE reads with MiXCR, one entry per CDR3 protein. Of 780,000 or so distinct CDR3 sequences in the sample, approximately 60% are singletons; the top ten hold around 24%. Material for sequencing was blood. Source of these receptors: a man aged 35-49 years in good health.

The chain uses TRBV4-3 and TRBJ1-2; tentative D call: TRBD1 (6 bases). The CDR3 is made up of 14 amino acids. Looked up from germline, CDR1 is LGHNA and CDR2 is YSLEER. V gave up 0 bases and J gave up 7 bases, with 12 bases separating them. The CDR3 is CASSQDDRGGGYTF. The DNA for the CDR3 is TGCGCCAGCAGCCAAGATGATAGGGGGGGTGGCTACACCTTC.

CDR3 region: CASSVEASYNEQFF. In DNA, the CDR3 is TGTGCCAGCAGTGTGGAAGCGTCTTACAATGAGCAGTTCTTC. The rearrangement uses TRBV2 and TRBJ2-1; no reliable D call. CDR1 SNHLY and CDR2 FYNNEI come from the germline V gene. CDR3 length: 14 amino acids. Between the trimmed V and J ends, which lost 4 bases and 4 bases, there was a span of 11 bases. Variable domain in full (rest from reference TRBV2 and TRBJ2-1): EPEVTQTPSHQVTQMGQEVILRCVPISNHLYFYWYRQILGQKVEFLVSFYNNEISEKSEIFDDQFSVERPDGSNFTLKIRSTKLEDSAMYFCASSVEASYNEQFFGPGTRLTVL.

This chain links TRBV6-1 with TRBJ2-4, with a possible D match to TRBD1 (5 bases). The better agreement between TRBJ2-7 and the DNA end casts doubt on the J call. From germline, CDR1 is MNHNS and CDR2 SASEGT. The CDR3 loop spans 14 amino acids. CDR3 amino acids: CASSEDAGSYEQYF. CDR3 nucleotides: TGTGCCAGCAGTGAAGATGCAGGGTCCTACGAGCAGTACTTC.

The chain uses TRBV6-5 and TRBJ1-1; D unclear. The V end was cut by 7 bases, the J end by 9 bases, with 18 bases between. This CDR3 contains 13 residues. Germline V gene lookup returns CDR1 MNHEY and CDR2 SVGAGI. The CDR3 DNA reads TGTGCCAGCACCTCAGGTGGCCAGGTGCAAGCTTTCTTT. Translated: CASTSGGQVQAFF.